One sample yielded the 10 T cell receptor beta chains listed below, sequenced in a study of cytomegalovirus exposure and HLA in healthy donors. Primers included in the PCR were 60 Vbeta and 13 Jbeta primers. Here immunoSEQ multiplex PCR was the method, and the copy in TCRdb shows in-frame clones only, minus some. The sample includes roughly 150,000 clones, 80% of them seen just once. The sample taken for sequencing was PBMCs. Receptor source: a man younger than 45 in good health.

CDR3 bases: TGTGCCAGCAACCCGGGACTAGAGGACAATGAGCAGTTCTTC. It specifies CASNPGLEDNEQFF. The chain carries TRBV7-9 and TRBJ2-1; the match to TRBD2 covers 8 bases. This CDR3 has 14 residues. With V trimmed by 7 bases and J by 5 bases, 7 bases remained unmatched. Germline V gives CDR1 SEHNR, CDR2 FQNEAQ (reference sequence).

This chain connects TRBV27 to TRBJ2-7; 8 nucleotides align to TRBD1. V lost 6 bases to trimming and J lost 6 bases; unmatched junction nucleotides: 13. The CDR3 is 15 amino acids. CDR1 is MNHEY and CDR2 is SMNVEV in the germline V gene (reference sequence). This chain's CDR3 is CASRGSGTGSIEQYF. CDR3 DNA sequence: TGTGCCAGCAGGGGGTCCGGGACAGGAAGTATCGAGCAGTACTTC.

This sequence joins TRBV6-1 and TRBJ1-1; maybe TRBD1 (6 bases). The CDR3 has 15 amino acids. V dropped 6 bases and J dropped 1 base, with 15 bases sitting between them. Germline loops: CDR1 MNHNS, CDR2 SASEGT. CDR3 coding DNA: TGTGCCAGCAGGGTAAGACAGGTCCCGAACACTGAAGCTTTCTTT. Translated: CASRVRQVPNTEAFF.

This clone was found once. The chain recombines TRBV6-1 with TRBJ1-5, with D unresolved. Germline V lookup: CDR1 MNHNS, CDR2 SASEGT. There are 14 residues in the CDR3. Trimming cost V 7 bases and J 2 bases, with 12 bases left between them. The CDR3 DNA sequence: TGTGCCAGCAAGACGGGGTCGGGCAATCAGCCCCAGCATTTT. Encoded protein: CASKTGSGNQPQHF.

CDR3 protein: CSARVLYEQYF. In DNA form, the CDR3 reads TGCAGTGCTAGAGTCCTTTACGAGCAGTACTTC. The chain couples TRBV20-1 to TRBJ2-5; D unresolved. TRBJ2-7 matches the DNA end more closely, so the J call is doubtful. In germline, CDR1 is DFQATT, CDR2 SNEGSKA (reference sequence). There are 11 residues in the CDR3.

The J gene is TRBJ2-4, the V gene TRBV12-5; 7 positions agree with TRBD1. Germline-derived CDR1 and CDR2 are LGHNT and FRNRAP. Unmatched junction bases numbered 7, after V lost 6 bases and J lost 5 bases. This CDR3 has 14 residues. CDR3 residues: CASGSSGTENIQYF. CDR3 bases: TGTGCTAGTGGATCCTCCGGGACAGAAAACATTCAGTACTTC.

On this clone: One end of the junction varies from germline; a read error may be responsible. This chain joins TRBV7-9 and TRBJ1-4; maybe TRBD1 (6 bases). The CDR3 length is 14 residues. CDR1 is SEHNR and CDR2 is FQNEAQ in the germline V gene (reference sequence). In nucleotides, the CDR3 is TGTTCCAGCAGCCGGGGAGGGGGAAATGAAAAACTGTTTTTT. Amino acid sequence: CSSSRGGGNEKLFF.

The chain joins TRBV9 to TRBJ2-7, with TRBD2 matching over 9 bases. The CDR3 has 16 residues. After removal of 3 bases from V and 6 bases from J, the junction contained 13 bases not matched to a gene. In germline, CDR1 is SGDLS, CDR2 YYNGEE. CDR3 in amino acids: CASSAGGVAGVSEQYF. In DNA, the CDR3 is TGTGCCAGCAGCGCGGGAGGGGTAGCGGGAGTCAGCGAGCAGTACTTC. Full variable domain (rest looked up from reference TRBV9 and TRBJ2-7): DSGVTQTPKHLITATGQRVTLRCSPRSGDLSVYWYQQSLDQGLQFLIQYYNGEERAKGNILERFSAQQFPDLHSELNLSSLELGDSALYFCASSAGGVAGVSEQYFGPGTRLTVT.

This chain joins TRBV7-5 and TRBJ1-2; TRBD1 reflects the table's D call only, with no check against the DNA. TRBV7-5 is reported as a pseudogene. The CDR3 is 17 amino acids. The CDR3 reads CVRSPGPDQPNLYGYTF. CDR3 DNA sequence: TGTGTCAGAAGTCCAGGGCCCGATCAACCGAACCTTTATGGCTACACCTTC.

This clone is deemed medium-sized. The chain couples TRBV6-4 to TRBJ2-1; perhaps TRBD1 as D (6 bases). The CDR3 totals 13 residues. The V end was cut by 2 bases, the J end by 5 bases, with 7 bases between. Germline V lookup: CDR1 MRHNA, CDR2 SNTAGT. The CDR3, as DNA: TGTGCCAGCAGTGACCGGGACAACAATGAGCAGTTCTTC. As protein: CASSDRDNNEQFF.